Presented here are 25 T cell receptor beta chains from one specimen sequenced in a study of HIV-infected patients and healthy controls. cDNA was made from roughly 500 ng RNA using alpha and beta constant primers. Alpha and beta chain libraries were made separately by chain-specific third strand synthesis with multiplexing indices. Via MiXCR, TCRdb re-called the 5' RACE reads, giving one row per CDR3 protein. The data hold 18,000 or so distinct CDR3 sequences, with approximately 9.5% observed a single time. Whole blood was used without fractionation, so all unsorted peripheral T cells were included. Sequencing was carried out using blood. The receptors were sampled from an adult in good health.

This clonotype occurred many times. This chain links TRBV4-2 with TRBJ2-3; 11 bases match TRBD2. Germline trimming cut 1 base from V and 0 bases from J; bases unmatched to any gene: 3. The CDR3 length is 17 residues. Germline V lookup: CDR1 LGHNA, CDR2 YNFKEQ. The CDR3 region is CASSQGLAGGSTDTQYF. In nucleotides, the CDR3 is TGTGCCAGCAGCCAAGGCCTAGCGGGAGGTAGCACAGATACGCAGTATTTT.

This clonotype qualifies as medium-sized (0.01 to 0.1%). The V and J genes are TRBV28 and TRBJ2-1; 8 bases are a match to TRBD2. This CDR3 comprises 15 residues. V lost 2 bases and J lost 3; bases outside the gene matches: 3. Germline V gene data show CDR1 as MDHEN and CDR2 as SYDVKM. The CDR3 DNA reads TGTGCCAGCAGTTTACGGCTAGCGGGCTACAATGAGCAGTTCTTC. Protein sequence: CASSLRLAGYNEQFF.

This clonotype came up many times. The chain employs TRBV6-6 and TRBJ2-3; D remains ambiguous. The V end was cut by 4 bases, the J end by 6 bases, with 8 bases between. The CDR3 runs 12 residues. Germline-derived CDR1 and CDR2 are MNHNY and SVGAGI (reference sequence). CDR3 loop: CASSSHRDTQYF. CDR3 in DNA: TGTGCCAGCAGTTCACATCGGGATACGCAGTATTTT.

Ten or more counts support this clonotype. V is TRBV10-3 and J is TRBJ2-3, with 8 positions matching TRBD2. The CDR3 has 14 amino acids. V was pared by 6 bases and J by 1 base, with 3 bases of the junction left unmatched. Germline assignment: CDR1 ENHRY and CDR2 SYGVKD. CDR3 residues: CAIRATSGTDTQYF. The CDR3 nucleotides read TGTGCCATCAGGGCGACTAGCGGCACAGATACGCAGTATTTT.

This clonotype has just a few counts. The genes are TRBV4-2 and TRBJ2-1; 8 bases are a match to TRBD2. The CDR3 runs 16 residues. Germline loops: CDR1 LGHNA, CDR2 YNFKEQ. With V trimmed by 6 bases and J by 7 bases, 14 bases remained unmatched. This CDR3 reads CASSPFRAGGSNEQFF. The CDR3 nucleotides read TGTGCCAGCAGTCCTTTCCGGGCGGGAGGTTCAAATGAGCAGTTCTTC.

The chain couples TRBV14 to TRBJ2-5; 9 positions match TRBD1. The germline V gene has CDR1 SGHDN and CDR2 FVKESK. The CDR3 has 14 amino acids. With V trimmed by 4 bases and J by 5 bases, 5 bases remained unmatched. The CDR3: CASSPGQGRETQYF. The CDR3 DNA follows: TGTGCCAGCAGCCCGGGACAGGGAAGGGAGACCCAGTACTTC.

This clonotype is termed medium-sized. The chain uses TRBV6-2 or TRBV6-3 and TRBJ2-1; D perhaps matches TRBD1 (5 bases). Germline CDR1 is MNHEY and CDR2 is SVGEGT. The CDR3 is made up of 13 amino acids. The V end lost 2 bases, the J end lost 7 bases, and 9 bases lay between the germline ends. The CDR3 reads CASSYRRGNEQFF. Written as DNA, the CDR3 is TGTGCCAGCAGTTACAGAAGGGGTAATGAGCAGTTCTTC.

This clonotype was seen many times. This chain uses TRBV5-1 with TRBJ2-1; unclear D gene. Looked up from germline, CDR1 is SGHRS and CDR2 is YFSETQ. CDR3 length: 13 amino acids. V dropped 4 bases and J dropped 4 bases, with 9 bases sitting between them. The CDR3 DNA sequence: TGCGCCAGCAGCCCAGGATCTTACAATGAGCAGTTCTTC. Encoded protein: CASSPGSYNEQFF.

This clonotype was detected ten times or more. The chain combines TRBV11-2 with TRBJ2-1; 9 positions match TRBD2. The ends lost 5 bases at V and 6 bases at J; junction bases unmatched: 8. Per the germline V gene, CDR1 is SGHAT and CDR2 is FQNNGV. The CDR3 runs 15 residues. The CDR3 sequence: CASSPRASGANEQFF. The CDR3 nucleotides are TGTGCCAGCAGCCCCCGGGCTAGCGGGGCCAATGAGCAGTTCTTC.

The V gene is TRBV6-5, the J gene TRBJ1-5; tentatively, D is TRBD1 (5 bases). Between the trimmed V and J ends, which lost 5 bases and 7 bases, there was a span of 18 bases. This CDR3 contains 15 residues. CDR1 and CDR2 from the germline V gene are MNHEY and SVGAGI. The CDR3 is CASSPHGGFGQPQHF. The CDR3 nucleotides are TGTGCCAGCAGTCCCCACGGGGGATTCGGGCAGCCCCAGCATTTT.

This clonotype was seen many times. The J gene is TRBJ2-4, the V gene TRBV6-2 or TRBV6-3, with D perhaps given as TRBD1 or TRBD2 (5 bases each). V lost 6 bases and J lost 0, with 15 bases in between. CDR3 length: 16 residues. The germline CDR1 and CDR2 sequences are MNHEY and SVGEGT. CDR3 residues: CASSYTWDLAKNIQYF. The DNA for the CDR3 is TGTGCCAGCAGCTATACTTGGGACCTAGCCAAAAACATTCAGTACTTC.

This clonotype has a count of ten or more. The chain uses TRBV3-1 and TRBJ2-5; no clear D gene. With 0 bases removed from V and 1 base from J, the gap between germline ends came to 9 bases. This CDR3 contains 15 residues. Germline V gene lookup returns CDR1 LGHDT and CDR2 YNNKEL (reference sequence). Written as DNA, the CDR3 is TGTGCCAGCAGCCAAGATCTGGCACGCCAAGAGACCCAGTACTTC. Translated: CASSQDLARQETQYF.

The table lists this clonotype with a few counts. The chain joins TRBV28 to TRBJ2-7; no clear D. Germline assignment: CDR1 MDHEN and CDR2 SYDVKM. Trimming removed 2 bases from V and 2 bases from J, with 19 bases in between. This CDR3 has 17 residues. Here the CDR3 reads CASSLAPRLIPTYEQYF. In DNA, the CDR3 is TGTGCCAGCAGTTTAGCTCCCCGACTGATACCGACCTACGAGCAGTACTTC.

The table lists this clonotype with many counts. The chain uses TRBV7-9 and TRBJ2-1; TRBD2 matches 9 bases. Unmatched junction bases numbered 7, after V lost 8 bases and J lost 8 bases. This CDR3 region has 13 residues. Germline-derived CDR1 and CDR2 are SEHNR and FQNEAQ (reference sequence). This CDR3 reads CASRAGGYDEQFF. The CDR3 DNA reads as TGTGCCAGCCGGGCGGGAGGGTACGATGAGCAGTTCTTC. The whole variable domain, remainder taken from reference TRBV7-9 and TRBJ2-1, is DTGVSQNPRHKITKRGQNVTFRCDPISEHNRLYWYRQTLGQGPEFLTYFQNEAQLEKSRLLSDRFSAERPKGSFSTLEIQRTEQGDSAMYLCASRAGGYDEQFFGPGTRLTVL.

This clonotype came up a few times. The gene calls are TRBV18 and TRBJ2-7; D uncertain. V lost 6 bases and J 0 bases, leaving 6 bases between the germline ends. Germline CDR1 KGHSH, CDR2 LQKENI. The CDR3 totals 12 residues. The CDR3 nucleotides read TGTGCCAGCTCTCCCAGCTCCTACGAGCAGTACTTC. Translation gives CASSPSSYEQYF.

This clonotype is classed as medium-sized (0.01 to 0.1%). The rearrangement joins TRBV5-1 to TRBJ2-1; D is undetermined. V lost 0 bases and J lost 0, with 7 bases in between. Looked up from germline, CDR1 is SGHRS and CDR2 is YFSETQ. The CDR3 totals 15 residues. For the CDR3, the DNA is TGCGCCAGCAGCTTGGGGCAAATCTCCTACAATGAGCAGTTCTTC. Translating it yields CASSLGQISYNEQFF.

By proportion, this clonotype is medium-sized. The chain is built from TRBV7-6 and TRBJ2-7, with 10 bases identical to TRBD2. The CDR3 totals 13 residues. V was clipped by 4 bases and J by 9 bases; unmatched bases: 6. Per the germline V gene, CDR1 is SGHVS and CDR2 is FNYEAQ. The DNA of the CDR3 is TGTGCCAGCAGCTCAGATAGCGGGGGGATGCAGTACTTC. Translated: CASSSDSGGMQYF.

There are many counts of this clonotype. The J gene is TRBJ2-1, the V gene TRBV6-5; the match to TRBD2 covers 12 bases. The CDR3 loop spans 17 amino acids. CDR1 and CDR2 (germline): MNHEY, SVGAGI. Trimming at V came to 6 bases and at J to 7 bases, leaving 13 bases not matched to a gene. For the CDR3, the DNA is TGTGCCAGCAGACAGACACCGGGACTAGCGGGTAGTAATGAGCAGTTCTTC. It codes for CASRQTPGLAGSNEQFF.

This clonotype was found many times. The V and J genes are TRBV20-1 and TRBJ2-4, with TRBD2 identical over 7 bases. The V segment lost 2 bases and the J segment 7 bases; nucleotides outside the gene matches: 5. The CDR3 is made up of 13 amino acids. Germline V gene lookup returns CDR1 DFQATT and CDR2 SNEGSKA (reference sequence). CDR3 DNA sequence: TGCAGTGCTAGATTACCCGGGGGGAACATTCAGTACTTC. Translation: CSARLPGGNIQYF.

This clonotype was found a few times. The J gene is TRBJ2-2, the V gene TRBV7-9; 7 bases are a match to TRBD1. This CDR3 spans 15 amino acids. Germline trimming cut 6 bases from V and 4 bases from J; bases unmatched to any gene: 8. Germline V CDR1 and CDR2: SEHNR, FQNEAQ (reference sequence). CDR3 in amino acids: CASSRDRSVTGELFF. The CDR3 DNA follows: TGTGCCAGCAGTCGGGACAGATCTGTCACCGGGGAGCTGTTTTTT.

The chain links TRBV5-4 to TRBJ1-1, with D unclear. Trimming cost V 2 bases and J 1 base, with 15 bases left between them. CDR1 and CDR2 from the germline V gene are SGHNT and YYREEE (reference sequence). This CDR3 has 16 residues. The CDR3 loop reads CASSFPQNEPNTEAFF. CDR3 bases: TGTGCCAGCAGCTTCCCTCAAAACGAACCGAACACTGAAGCTTTCTTT.

V and J are TRBV5-1 and TRBJ2-6, with D unclear. The CDR3 has 14 residues. V dropped 5 bases and J dropped 0 bases, with 6 bases sitting between them. CDR1 and CDR2 from the germline V gene are SGHRS and YFSETQ. The CDR3 sequence: CASRASSGANVLTF. DNA for the CDR3: TGCGCCAGCAGAGCCTCCTCTGGGGCCAACGTCCTGACTTTC.

The chain combines TRBV30 with TRBJ2-1, with 8 bases lining up with TRBD1. V gave up 1 base and J gave up 15 bases; unmatched junction bases: 5. This CDR3 is built from 11 residues. Germline values: CDR1 GTSNPN, CDR2 SVGIG (reference sequence). CDR3 residues: CAWSDDRGGFF. The CDR3, as DNA: TGTGCCTGGAGTGATGACAGGGGTGGGTTCTTC.

Only a few counts were recorded for this clonotype. The gene calls are TRBV5-5 and TRBJ1-2; D not certain. Germline CDR1 and CDR2: SGHKS and YYEKEE (reference sequence). The germline V and J ends were trimmed by 1 base and 2 bases, with 0 bases remaining between them. The length of the CDR3 is 11 residues. The DNA of the CDR3 is TGTGCCAGCAGCTTGAACTATGGCTACACCTTC. It specifies CASSLNYGYTF.

The sample holds many counts of this clonotype. CDR3 protein: CASSLGQGRSNQPQHF. CDR3 DNA sequence: TGTGCCAGCAGCTTGGGACAGGGTCGGAGCAATCAGCCCCAGCATTTT. J is TRBJ1-5 and V is TRBV5-6; 7 positions match TRBD1. The germline V gene has CDR1 SGHDT and CDR2 YYEEEE. V lost 0 bases, J lost 1 base, and 4 bases stayed unmatched. The CDR3 covers 16 residues.